Listed here are 3 T cell receptor beta chains from one sample, sequenced in a study of T-cell memory formation after mild COVID-19. TCRdb called the 5' RACE reads again in MiXCR, with one record for every CDR3 protein. This table has 300,000 to 400,000 distinct CDR3 sequences, roughly 15% appearing once. Material for sequencing was PBMCs or a T cell subset sorted from them (not recorded which). The receptors stem from a young man who had mild COVID-19 (a few samples of this study predate the infection). Cell type and time point are not known.

The rearrangement links TRBV27 to TRBJ1-1, with TRBD1 matching over 8 bases. Germline V gives CDR1 MNHEY, CDR2 SMNVEV (reference sequence). CDR3 length: 15 amino acids. V shed 7 bases, J shed 1 base, and the junction held 8 bases outside the gene matches. The CDR3 region is CASTRSGTGNTEAFF. The CDR3 DNA follows: TGTGCCAGCACCCGATCCGGGACAGGGAACACTGAAGCTTTCTTT.

In its sample, this clonotype was seen a few times. The J gene is TRBJ1-4, the V gene TRBV6-1; D remains ambiguous. CDR3 length: 13 residues. Trimming cost V 2 bases and J 15 bases, with 16 bases left between them. From germline, CDR1 is MNHNS and CDR2 SASEGT. The CDR3 protein is CASSELERVTVFF. CDR3 nucleotides: TGTGCCAGCAGTGAATTGGAGCGGGTTACGGTGTTTTTT.

This clonotype was counted at least ten times. This chain uses TRBV6-6 with TRBJ2-7; TRBD1 matches 8 bases. The CDR3 is 15 amino acids. Trimming removed 4 bases from V and 1 base from J; junction bases left unmatched: 6. The V gene's germline CDR1 is MNHNY and CDR2 SVGAGI (reference sequence). The CDR3, as DNA: TGTGCCAGCAGTTCTCGGGACAGGATTTCCTACGAGCAGTACTTC. Translating gives CASSSRDRISYEQYF.